This entry is about one T cell receptor beta chain. Its antigen is not identified. V gave up 1 base and J gave up 8 bases, with 12 bases separating them. Germline values: CDR1 MGHRA, CDR2 YSYEKL. The CDR3 has 14 residues. This entry comes from a study of T cell responses to AZD1222 COVID-19 vaccine. Overall study findings and caveats: Dominant CD4 TCR responses targeted spike regions 160-218 and 743-854. Donors were mostly white British, more females; clonal diversity possibly underestimated. A rise in Spike-specific TCR breadth and depth followed two AZD1222 doses.

TCRdb's copy holds only in-frame clones and misses some; the assay was immunoSEQ multiplex PCR. The sample yields around 270,000 clones, roughly 93% seen once. This sequence originates from an adult who received the AZD1222 COVID-19 vaccine. This specimen consisted of peripheral blood, obtained 28 days after the second AZD1222 dose. V and J are TRBV4-1 and TRBJ1-5, with D unclear. CDR3 nucleotide sequence: TGCGCCAGCAGCCAAGGGGAGAGAGGGAAGCCCCAGCATTTT. It is translated as CASSQGERGKPQHF.